This TCR beta chain was observed in a study of blood T cell repertoires in COVID-19. About the study: The United States, Italy and Spain provided the acute and convalescent COVID-19 samples. PBMCs, B-cell-depleted T cells, or T cells were the source of the cDNA or gDNA that made up the material.

CDR1 and CDR2 (germline): MNHEY, SVGAGI. The V end lost 5 bases, the J end lost 6 bases, and 5 bases lay between the germline ends. This CDR3 region has 11 residues. TCRdb keeps only in-frame clones here, not all; method: immunoSEQ multiplex PCR. Here the sample spans approximately 200,000 clones, 87% being singletons. Those enrolled, adults aged 18 to 89 years, came from some 23 US areas. Material: PBMCs or T cells enriched from blood (not recorded which). The receptor comes from a woman aged 25-40 years who had recovered from COVID-19. The chain uses TRBV6-5 and TRBJ1-5, with D hard to call. CDR3 amino acids: CASSIGQPQHF. In DNA form, the CDR3 reads TGTGCCAGCAGTATCGGTCAGCCCCAGCATTTT.